This TCR beta chain was identified during a study of kidney transplant recipient with SARS-CoV-2 infection. This clonotype was counted at least ten times. Each CDR3 protein is one row after TCRdb ran MiXCR on the reads. Here the sample spans fewer than 250,000 distinct CDR3 sequences, more than 25% being singletons. There are 12 residues in the CDR3. V gave up 3 bases and J gave up 11 bases, with 13 bases separating them. The germline V gene has CDR1 SEHNR and CDR2 FQNEAQ (reference sequence). The sample was a blood sample, taken at baseline and on roughly day 110 from a kidney transplant recipient. The J gene is TRBJ1-1, the V gene TRBV7-9; possible D gene TRBD1, 6 bases. This clonotype was obtained from a male patient aged 25-45 years who had COVID-19 and was a kidney transplant recipient. Some T cells may be supplied by the graft donor. DNA of the CDR3: TGTGCCAGCAGCTTCTCGGGGGCGGTGGCTTTCTTT. Its protein product is CASSFSGAVAFF.